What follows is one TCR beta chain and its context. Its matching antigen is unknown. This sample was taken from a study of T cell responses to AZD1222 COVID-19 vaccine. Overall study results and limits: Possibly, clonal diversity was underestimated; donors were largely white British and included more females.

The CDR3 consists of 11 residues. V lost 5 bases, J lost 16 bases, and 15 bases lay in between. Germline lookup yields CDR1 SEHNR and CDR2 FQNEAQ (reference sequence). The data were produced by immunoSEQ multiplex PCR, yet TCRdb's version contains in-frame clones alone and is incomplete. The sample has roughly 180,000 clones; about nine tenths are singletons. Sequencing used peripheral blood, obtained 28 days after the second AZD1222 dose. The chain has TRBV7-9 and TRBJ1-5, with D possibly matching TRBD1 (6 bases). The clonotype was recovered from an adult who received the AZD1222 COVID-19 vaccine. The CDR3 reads CASSQGHLIHF. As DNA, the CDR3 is TGTGCCAGCAGCCAGGGACACCTTATTCATTTT.